A selection of T cell receptor beta chains follows, all from one sample in a study of OX40 agonist ivuxolimab in advanced cancers. The method was immunoSEQ multiplex PCR; TCRdb's version includes in-frame clones alone and lacks a portion of them. The sample has tens of thousands of clones, 70% to 90% seen once. The source material was CD4+ or CD8+ T cells sorted from blood, sampled in a trial of the OX40 agonist ivuxolimab. These receptor sequences come from an adult with an advanced solid tumor such as melanoma, head and neck, liver or kidney cancer. CDR3s include the opening cysteine and the closing phenylalanine or tryptophan. The order of the fields is CDR3 DNA, CDR3 protein, V gene, CDR3 length, clone size, D gene, J gene. The D gene is left open where the match is weak. Only part of the rows carry a size: once, few, many, or a class if the clone is expanded.

DNA: TGTGCCAGCAGCTTCGGACAGGCTAGCCACGAGCAGTACTTC
CDR3: CASSFGQASHEQYF
V: TRBV11-3
length: 14
size: NA
D: TRBD1
J: TRBJ2-7

DNA: TGTGCCAGCAGCTCTACAGGGGCGCAAGAGACCCAGTACTTC
CDR3: CASSSTGAQETQYF
V: TRBV6-1
length: 14
size: NA
D: TRBD1
J: TRBJ2-5

DNA: TGTGCCAGCACCTTACTAGCGGGAGCCCAAGAGACCCAGTACTTC
CDR3: CASTLLAGAQETQYF
V: TRBV6-1
length: 15
size: NA
D: TRBD2
J: TRBJ2-5

DNA: TGTGCCAGCAGCATTCATAGCGGAAGCACAGATACGCAGTATTTT
CDR3: CASSIHSGSTDTQYF
V: TRBV7-9
length: 15
size: NA
D: NA
J: TRBJ2-3

DNA: TGTGCCAGCAGTCCTCAGGGGGTTGGTCAGCCCCAGCATTTT
CDR3: CASSPQGVGQPQHF
V: TRBV6-1
length: 14
size: NA
D: TRBD1
J: TRBJ1-5

DNA: TGTGCCAGCAGCTTAGGACAGGACTATGGCTACACCTTC
CDR3: CASSLGQDYGYTF
V: TRBV11-3
length: 13
size: NA
D: NA
J: TRBJ1-2

DNA: TGTGCCAGCAGTACTAGCGGTGGCTCCTACAATGAGCAGTTCTTC
CDR3: CASSTSGGSYNEQFF
V: TRBV6-1
length: 15
size: NA
D: TRBD2
J: TRBJ2-1

DNA: TGTGCCAGCAAATTTCCGGGAGTCTATGGCTACACCTTC
CDR3: CASKFPGVYGYTF
V: TRBV6-5
length: 13
size: NA
D: NA
J: TRBJ1-2

DNA: TGTGCCAGCAGCCCTTCTGGGGCCAACGTCCTGACTTTC
CDR3: CASSPSGANVLTF
V: TRBV7-9
length: 13
size: NA
D: NA
J: TRBJ2-6

DNA: TGTGCCACCAGCAGAGATCAGGGGGTTTTGGAGACCCAGTACTTC
CDR3: CATSRDQGVLETQYF
V: TRBV15
length: 15
size: NA
D: TRBD1
J: TRBJ2-5

DNA: TGTGCCAGCAGAGCGGGACAGAGATTCTCCTACGAGCAGTACTTC
CDR3: CASRAGQRFSYEQYF
V: TRBV6-6
length: 15
size: NA
D: NA
J: TRBJ2-7

DNA: TGTGCCAGCAGTGAAGGGATGGTACCCACTGAAGCTTTCTTT
CDR3: CASSEGMVPTEAFF
V: TRBV6-1
length: 14
size: NA
D: NA
J: TRBJ1-1

DNA: TGTGCCAGCAGCTCCCCGGGCGGGAGGGCGGTCAATGAGCAGTTCTTC
CDR3: CASSSPGGRAVNEQFF
V: TRBV7-2
length: 16
size: NA
D: TRBD2
J: TRBJ2-1

DNA: TGTGCCAGCAGCGCGCAGGGGGCGGCCTATGGCTACACCTTC
CDR3: CASSAQGAAYGYTF
V: TRBV7-9
length: 14
size: NA
D: TRBD1
J: TRBJ1-2

DNA: TGTGCCAGCAGCTACGGTGGGGAGGGTGAGCAGTTCTTC
CDR3: CASSYGGEGEQFF
V: TRBV7-3
length: 13
size: NA
D: TRBD2
J: TRBJ2-1

DNA: TGTGCCAGCAGTTTAGCCGGGGCCAACGTCCTGACTTTC
CDR3: CASSLAGANVLTF
V: TRBV28
length: 13
size: NA
D: NA
J: TRBJ2-6

DNA: TGTGCCAGCAGTTTACTGGCCGGGGGGAGGTCCTACGGGCAGTACTTC
CDR3: CASSLLAGGRSYGQYF
V: TRBV28
length: 16
size: once
D: TRBD2
J: TRBJ2-7

DNA: TGTGCCAGCAGCTTGGACTACGATGAGCAGTTCTTC
CDR3: CASSLDYDEQFF
V: TRBV5-4
length: 12
size: NA
D: NA
J: TRBJ2-1

DNA: TGTGCCAGCAGCCGGGGGAATTCGGTCACTGAAGCTTTCTTT
CDR3: CASSRGNSVTEAFF
V: TRBV9
length: 14
size: NA
D: NA
J: TRBJ1-1

DNA: TGTGCCGTGGAGGACCCCAGAGCCAAAAACATTCAGTACTTC
CDR3: CAVEDPRAKNIQYF
V: TRBV28
length: 14
size: NA
D: NA
J: TRBJ2-4

DNA: TGCAGTGCTCCCCCCTCGGCCGGCTACACCTTC
CDR3: CSAPPSAGYTF
V: TRBV20-1
length: 11
size: NA
D: NA
J: TRBJ1-2

DNA: TGTGCCAGCTCACTAACTCCCGGGACTAGCGGTCGGTACCAAGAGACCCAGTACTTC
CDR3: CASSLTPGTSGRYQETQYF
V: TRBV18
length: 19
size: NA
D: TRBD2
J: TRBJ2-5

DNA: TGTGCCAGCAGTTTGGGGACTAACTACGAGCAGTACTTC
CDR3: CASSLGTNYEQYF
V: TRBV5-6
length: 13
size: NA
D: TRBD2
J: TRBJ2-7

DNA: TGTGCCAGCAGCCAAGACGGCGGGAGGGCCGGCAATGAGCAGTTCTTC
CDR3: CASSQDGGRAGNEQFF
V: TRBV14
length: 16
size: NA
D: TRBD2
J: TRBJ2-1

DNA: TGTGCAAGTCGCTCCCCAATCCGGCGGCCTACCTACGAGCAGTACTTC
CDR3: CASRSPIRRPTYEQYF
V: TRBV12-2
length: 16
size: NA
D: NA
J: TRBJ2-7

DNA: TGCAGCGTTGAAGAGGCCCAGGGGTTGCAGGAGACCCAGTACTTC
CDR3: CSVEEAQGLQETQYF
V: TRBV29-1
length: 15
size: once
D: NA
J: TRBJ2-5

DNA: TGTGCCAGCAGTTTACGGTCCGGGACAGGGGTAGAAAAACTGTTTTTT
CDR3: CASSLRSGTGVEKLFF
V: TRBV27
length: 16
size: NA
D: TRBD1
J: TRBJ1-4

DNA: TGTGCCAGCAGTTTATCCCTAGCGGGTGTCCCAGCCAAAAACATTCAGTACTTC
CDR3: CASSLSLAGVPAKNIQYF
V: TRBV28
length: 18
size: NA
D: TRBD2
J: TRBJ2-4

DNA: TGCGCCAGCAGCTCCGGGACAGGGGACACCGGGGAGCTGTTTTTT
CDR3: CASSSGTGDTGELFF
V: TRBV5-1
length: 15
size: NA
D: TRBD1
J: TRBJ2-2

DNA: TGTGCCAGCTCACCACCTCTAGCGGGATTCGAATCGGAGCTGTTTTTT
CDR3: CASSPPLAGFESELFF
V: TRBV18
length: 16
size: NA
D: TRBD2
J: TRBJ2-2

DNA: TGCGCCAGCAGCCAAGATAATAATTCACCCCTCCACTTT
CDR3: CASSQDNNSPLHF
V: TRBV4-3
length: 13
size: NA
D: NA
J: TRBJ1-6

DNA: TGTGCCAGCAGCTTCGCACTCACAATGGGAGGGAACACTGAAGCTTTCTTT
CDR3: CASSFALTMGGNTEAFF
V: TRBV5-4
length: 17
size: once
D: NA
J: TRBJ1-1

DNA: TGTGCCAGCAGCCGGAACTGGGAGACCCAGTACTTC
CDR3: CASSRNWETQYF
V: TRBV14
length: 12
size: NA
D: NA
J: TRBJ2-5

DNA: TGTGCCACTGACGACACAGGAGGAACGGCTGAAGCTTTCTTT
CDR3: CATDDTGGTAEAFF
V: TRBV19
length: 14
size: NA
D: NA
J: TRBJ1-1

DNA: TGTGCCAGCAGGACGTACGGGGATGGGACCGGGGAGCTGTTTTTT
CDR3: CASRTYGDGTGELFF
V: TRBV27
length: 15
size: once
D: NA
J: TRBJ2-2

DNA: TGTGCCAGCACCGTTAGCGGGATAGGTCCCGAGCAGTACTTC
CDR3: CASTVSGIGPEQYF
V: TRBV21-1
length: 14
size: NA
D: NA
J: TRBJ2-7

DNA: TGTGCCAGCAGCTTACACAGGGGCGGGGAGACCCAGTACTTC
CDR3: CASSLHRGGETQYF
V: TRBV11-2
length: 14
size: NA
D: TRBD1
J: TRBJ2-5

DNA: TGTGCCAGTCGGGGGGGAAACGGGGACGAGCAGTACTTC
CDR3: CASRGGNGDEQYF
V: TRBV28
length: 13
size: NA
D: TRBD2
J: TRBJ2-7

DNA: TGTGCCAGCAGCCTGAAACTAGCCACTGAGCAGTTCTTC
CDR3: CASSLKLATEQFF
V: TRBV7-2
length: 13
size: NA
D: NA
J: TRBJ2-1

DNA: TGCAGCGTTGAAGATTGGGTATCGAAGGGACTCTACACCTTC
CDR3: CSVEDWVSKGLYTF
V: TRBV29-1
length: 14
size: NA
D: NA
J: TRBJ1-2

DNA: TGTGCCAGCAGCCGCCTAGCGGGAGTGGCCAAAAACATTCAGTACTTC
CDR3: CASSRLAGVAKNIQYF
V: TRBV5-8
length: 16
size: NA
D: TRBD2
J: TRBJ2-4

DNA: TGTGCCAGCAGCCACCTACTAGCGGGTGTGGGCGGGGAGCTGTTTTTT
CDR3: CASSHLLAGVGGELFF
V: TRBV11-3
length: 16
size: NA
D: TRBD2
J: TRBJ2-2

DNA: TGTGCCGCATCTACAGGGGGACAAGAGCAGTACTTC
CDR3: CAASTGGQEQYF
V: TRBV6-1
length: 12
size: NA
D: TRBD1
J: TRBJ2-7

DNA: TGTGCCAGTAGCGCCGACCCGGGACAGAGCAATCAGCCCCAGCATTTT
CDR3: CASSADPGQSNQPQHF
V: TRBV19
length: 16
size: once
D: TRBD1
J: TRBJ1-5

DNA: TGTGCCAGCAGCCTGGGGGCCCAAGAGACCCAGTACTTC
CDR3: CASSLGAQETQYF
V: TRBV5-4
length: 13
size: NA
D: NA
J: TRBJ2-5

DNA: TGTGCCGGCAGAAGGACAGGTCCGGGGGACGAGCAGTACTTC
CDR3: CAGRRTGPGDEQYF
V: TRBV6-1
length: 14
size: NA
D: NA
J: TRBJ2-7

DNA: TGTGCCAGCAGCGGACAGGGTGGCGAGCAGTACTTC
CDR3: CASSGQGGEQYF
V: TRBV11-1
length: 12
size: NA
D: TRBD1
J: TRBJ2-7

DNA: TGTGCCAGTAGTACCGGGACTCCCAGGGATACGCAGTATTTT
CDR3: CASSTGTPRDTQYF
V: TRBV19
length: 14
size: once
D: NA
J: TRBJ2-3

DNA: TGTGCCAGCAGCGGACAGAACTACGAGCAGTACTTC
CDR3: CASSGQNYEQYF
V: TRBV11-3
length: 12
size: NA
D: NA
J: TRBJ2-7

DNA: TGTGCCAGCAGCTTAGTAGCGGGAGGGGGAGAGACCCAGTACTTC
CDR3: CASSLVAGGGETQYF
V: TRBV7-2
length: 15
size: NA
D: TRBD2
J: TRBJ2-5

DNA: TGTGCCAGCAGTTACTCCCTTAATGGTGAAGCTTTCTTT
CDR3: CASSYSLNGEAFF
V: TRBV6-5
length: 13
size: NA
D: NA
J: TRBJ1-1

DNA: TGTGCCAGCAGTTCTTGGGACAGGGCCTCCTACGAGCAGTACTTC
CDR3: CASSSWDRASYEQYF
V: TRBV28
length: 15
size: NA
D: TRBD1
J: TRBJ2-7